This is a list of T cell receptor beta chains from one sample in a study of blood T cells in healthy people across ages. TCRdb analysed the 5' RACE reads with MiXCR anew, one entry per CDR3 protein. There are about 1.7 million distinct CDR3 sequences in the sample; under 30% occur only once, and 7.7% lies in the top ten. The sample taken for sequencing was blood. The receptors come from a woman in her thirties in good health. Both conserved end residues are part of each CDR3. The D gene is left open where the match is weak.

TRBJ2-7 TRBV5-6 . CASSLSGGQDYEQYF
TRBJ2-7 TRBV5-1 TRBD2 CASSIGTSGFSLSYEQYF
TRBJ2-1 TRBV30 TRBD2 CAWSVGGSKNEQFF
TRBJ1-6 TRBV20-1 . CSARDPGNNSPLHF
TRBJ2-2 TRBV5-1 . CASCTGTQNAGELFF
TRBJ2-2 TRBV6-1 . CASSEVRVSNTGELFF
TRBJ1-5 TRBV28 . CASSPTWGNQPQHF
TRBJ2-7 TRBV7-7 . CASSQLTGYEQYF
TRBJ2-1 TRBV7-8 . CASSPPSTHEQFF
TRBJ2-7 TRBV3-1 . CASSQSGRGPSYEQYF
TRBJ1-5 TRBV2 TRBD1 CASSAQGLSNQPQHF
TRBJ1-5 TRBV7-2 TRBD1 CASSWGDRAPQPQHF
TRBJ2-1 TRBV5-1 . CASSLDGEGVNEQFF
TRBJ1-2 TRBV6-6 TRBD1 CASSYAVTGEGYTF
TRBJ2-1 TRBV20-1 . CSAHRGGGRNEQFF
TRBJ1-5 TRBV7-2 . CASSLGPPGVLHF
TRBJ1-1 TRBV29-1 . CSVQGIYTEAFF
TRBJ1-2 TRBV20-1 TRBD1 CSARMGTGNYGYTF
TRBJ2-3 TRBV20-1 TRBD2 CSASNPLAGNTDAQYF
TRBJ1-2 TRBV7-2 TRBD1 CASSSDRGIGGYTF
TRBJ1-1 TRBV15 . CATSRDGSMNTEAFF
TRBJ2-3 TRBV7-2 . CASSLGRSHLYF
TRBJ2-7 TRBV4-1 TRBD1 CASSREYRGPYEQYF
TRBJ2-5 TRBV12-3/TRBV12-4 . CAGRQLRPLMETQYF
TRBJ2-5 TRBV5-1 . CASSRYPGTQETQYF
TRBJ2-5 TRBV20-1 . CSAKSAKVVETQYF
TRBJ2-6 TRBV5-1 . CASSLGWMIGSGANVLTF
TRBJ2-1 TRBV4-2 . CAAGRDEQFF
TRBJ2-1 TRBV3-1 TRBD2 CASSATSGGDQQFF
TRBJ2-3 TRBV5-1 TRBD2 CASSWVAGGSDTQYF
TRBJ2-7 TRBV19 . CASTWGSEQYF
TRBJ2-1 TRBV6-1 . CASSEGREICNEQFF
TRBJ2-7 TRBV20-1 TRBD2 CSASSSSGSYEQYF
TRBJ1-2 TRBV29-1 . CSVLVNYGYTF
TRBJ2-5 TRBV20-1 . CSARDESRETQYF
TRBJ2-7 TRBV12-5 . CASGKFGPLYEQYF
TRBJ2-5 TRBV28 . CASSSNRAPRAQYF
TRBJ2-1 TRBV2 . CASRKQEGTNEQFF
TRBJ1-5 TRBV20-1 . CSARGPVGQPQHF
TRBJ2-4 TRBV2 . CASRSDSPNIQYF
TRBJ2-7 TRBV5-1 TRBD2 CASRLAGGIEQYF
TRBJ2-7 TRBV20-1 . CSARGADGGDEQYF
TRBJ2-4 TRBV14 . CASSQTGTRNIQYF
TRBJ2-1 TRBV29-1 . CSFRLFKTYNEQFF
TRBJ1-4 TRBV24-1 . CATSELGRQGNGKLFF
TRBJ2-5 TRBV29-1 TRBD2 CSVGIGASGGEETQYF
TRBJ1-2 TRBV6-2/TRBV6-3 . CASSYSGTNYGYTF
TRBJ2-5 TRBV15 . CATSRGLETQYF
TRBJ1-1 TRBV29-1 TRBD1 CSVLVPGQGRGTEAFF